Each of the 8 T cell receptor beta chains below was sequenced from the same sample in a study of blood T cell repertoires in COVID-19. The data were produced by immunoSEQ multiplex PCR, yet TCRdb's version contains in-frame clones alone and is incomplete. The data show roughly 250,000 clones, about 89% seen once. Sequencing was done on a sample of PBMCs or T cells enriched from blood (not recorded which). The origin of the receptors is a human donor in a cohort exposed to, infected with or recovered from COVID-19 (not recorded which). The donor label of this sample is uncertain.

The chain is built from TRBV29-1 and TRBJ2-5; D might be TRBD1 (6 bases). CDR3 length: 13 residues. The V end lost 3 bases, the J end lost 1 base, and 9 bases lay between the germline ends. The V gene's germline CDR1 is SQVTM and CDR2 ANQGSEA. The CDR3 sequence is CSVEMTGQETQYF. CDR3 DNA sequence: TGCAGCGTTGAGATGACAGGCCAAGAGACCCAGTACTTC.

V and J are TRBV5-6 and TRBJ1-4; 8 bases are shared with TRBD1. From germline, CDR1 is SGHDT and CDR2 YYEEEE. CDR3 length: 17 amino acids. J lost 8 bases, V lost 2 bases, and 14 bases had no gene match. The CDR3 loop is CASSFMAGTGVVEKLFF. In DNA, the CDR3 is TGTGCCAGCAGCTTTATGGCCGGGACAGGAGTTGTAGAAAAACTGTTTTTT.

V usage is TRBV7-2 and J usage is TRBJ2-1, with 8 bases lining up with TRBD2. The germline CDR1 and CDR2 sequences are SGHTA and FQGNSA. The CDR3 consists of 15 residues. V lost 2 bases to trimming and J lost 5 bases; unmatched junction nucleotides: 5. For the CDR3, the DNA is TGTGCCAGCAGCTTAAGCGGGGGAGGCCACAATGAGCAGTTCTTC. Its protein product is CASSLSGGGHNEQFF.

The chain has TRBV10-3 and TRBJ2-1; 7 positions match TRBD2. CDR1 is ENHRY and CDR2 is SYGVKD in the germline V gene. This CDR3 has 14 amino acids. V lost 4 bases and J lost 6; bases outside the gene matches: 6. As DNA, the CDR3 is TGTGCCATCAGTGTGGCTAGCGGTGGCAATGAGCAGTTCTTC. This sequence encodes CAISVASGGNEQFF.

The CDR3 sequence: CASSVARTSSYNEQFF. Written as DNA, the CDR3 is TGTGCCAGCAGCGTAGCACGCACTAGCTCCTACAATGAGCAGTTCTTC. J is TRBJ2-1 and V is TRBV9; perhaps TRBD2 as D (5 bases). Germline V gives CDR1 SGDLS, CDR2 YYNGEE. Trimming stripped 0 bases from V and 0 bases from J, with 10 bases between. The CDR3 has 16 residues.

The chain carries TRBV30 and TRBJ1-2; tentatively, D is TRBD1 (5 bases). Germline V gene data show CDR1 as GTSNPN and CDR2 as SVGIG (reference sequence). The CDR3 runs to 15 residues. The V gene lost 2 bases and the J gene lost 2 bases, with 15 bases spanning the gap. CDR3 sequence reads: CAWSSGETLNYGYTF. The CDR3, as DNA: TGTGCCTGGAGTTCGGGGGAGACGTTAAACTATGGCTACACCTTC.

The chain couples TRBV3-1 (or the pseudogene TRBV3-2) to TRBJ2-7; D is unresolved. The V end lost 3 bases, the J end lost 1 base, and 4 bases lay between the germline ends. Germline V CDR1 and CDR2: LGHDT, YNNKEL (reference sequence). The CDR3 has 12 residues. The CDR3 sequence is CASSHLSYEQYF. CDR3 coding DNA: TGTGCCAGCAGCCACCTTTCCTACGAGCAGTACTTC.

This chain joins TRBV11-3 and TRBJ2-7; a possible D gene is TRBD2 (5 bases). V was trimmed by 5 bases and J by 0 bases, leaving 11 bases between them. Germline V gives CDR1 SGHNT, CDR2 YENEEA. The CDR3 extends over 14 amino acids. This chain's CDR3 is CASSAGPSSYEQYF. The CDR3 DNA follows: TGTGCCAGCAGCGCGGGCCCCAGCTCCTACGAGCAGTACTTC.